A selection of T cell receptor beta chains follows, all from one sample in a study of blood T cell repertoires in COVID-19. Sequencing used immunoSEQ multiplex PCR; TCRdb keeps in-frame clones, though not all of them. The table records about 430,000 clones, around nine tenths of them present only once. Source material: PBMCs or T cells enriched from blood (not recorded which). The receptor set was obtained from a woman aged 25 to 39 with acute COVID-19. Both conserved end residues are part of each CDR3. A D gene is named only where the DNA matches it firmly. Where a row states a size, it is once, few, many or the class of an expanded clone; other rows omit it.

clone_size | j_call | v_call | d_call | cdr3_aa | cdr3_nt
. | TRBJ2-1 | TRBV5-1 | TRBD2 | CASSYLAGVSYNEQFF | TGCGCCAGCAGCTATTTAGCGGGGGTCTCCTACAATGAGCAGTTCTTC
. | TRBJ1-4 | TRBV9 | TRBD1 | CASSAQDRGREKLFF | TGTGCCAGCAGCGCCCAGGACAGGGGACGTGAAAAACTGTTTTTT
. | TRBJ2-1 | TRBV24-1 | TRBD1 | CATSDARQGASEQFF | TGTGCCACCAGTGACGCCCGACAGGGGGCGAGTGAGCAGTTCTTC
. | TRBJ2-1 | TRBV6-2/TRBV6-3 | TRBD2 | CASSYTSGGAYNEQFF | TGTGCCAGCAGTTATACTAGCGGGGGAGCTTACAATGAGCAGTTCTTC
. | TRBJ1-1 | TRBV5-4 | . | CASSREGGAGAEAFF | TGTGCCAGCAGCCGAGAAGGCGGAGCCGGAGCTGAAGCTTTCTTT
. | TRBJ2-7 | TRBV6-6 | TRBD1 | CASRDRQGGSYEQYF | TGTGCCAGCAGAGACCGACAGGGGGGAAGCTACGAGCAGTACTTC
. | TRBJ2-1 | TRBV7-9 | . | CASSLDSDNEQFF | TGTGCCAGCAGCTTAGATTCAGATAATGAGCAGTTCTTC
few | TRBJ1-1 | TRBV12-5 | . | CASGLVFETEAFF | TGTGCTAGTGGTTTGGTATTCGAGACTGAAGCTTTCTTT
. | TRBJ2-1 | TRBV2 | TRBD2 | CASSDSGGINDEQFF | TGTGCCAGCAGCGATAGCGGGGGGATTAACGATGAGCAGTTCTTC
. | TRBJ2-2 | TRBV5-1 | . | CASSFSDRPNTGELFF | TGCGCCAGCAGTTTCAGCGACAGGCCCAACACCGGGGAGCTGTTTTTT
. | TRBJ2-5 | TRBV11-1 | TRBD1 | CASSLGDRGKETQYF | TGTGCCAGCAGCTTAGGCGACAGGGGTAAAGAGACCCAGTACTTC
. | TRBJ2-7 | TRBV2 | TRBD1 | CASSVTRLRDRSPEQYF | TGTGCCAGCAGTGTTACTCGACTCCGGGACAGATCTCCCGAGCAGTACTTC
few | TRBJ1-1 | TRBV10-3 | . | CAISDKNRRNTEAFF | TGTGCCATCAGTGATAAGAACCGGAGGAACACTGAAGCTTTCTTT
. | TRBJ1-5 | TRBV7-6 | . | CASSLLGANQPQHF | TGTGCCAGCAGCTTATTGGGGGCCAATCAGCCCCAGCATTTT
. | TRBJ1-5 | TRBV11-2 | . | CASSLGPGQGQPQHF | TGTGCCAGCAGCTTAGGTCCAGGGCAGGGGCAGCCCCAGCATTTT
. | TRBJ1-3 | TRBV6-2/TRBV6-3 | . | CASSRAPQGSGNTIYF | TGTGCCAGCAGCCGTGCCCCCCAGGGTTCGGGAAACACCATATATTTT
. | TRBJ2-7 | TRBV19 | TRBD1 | CASSMRTGLADEQYF | TGTGCCAGTAGTATGCGGACAGGCCTGGCCGACGAGCAGTACTTC
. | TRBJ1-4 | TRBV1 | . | CTSSPYRGKEEKLFF | TGCACCAGCAGCCCATACAGGGGGAAAGAGGAAAAACTGTTTTTT
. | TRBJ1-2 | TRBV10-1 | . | CASSGQIFYGYTF | TGCGCCAGCAGTGGACAGATCTTCTATGGCTACACCTTC
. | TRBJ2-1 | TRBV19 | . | CASSLAGQVTEQFF | TGTGCCAGTAGCTTGGCGGGGCAGGTTACTGAGCAGTTCTTC
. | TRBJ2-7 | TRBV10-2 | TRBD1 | CAGSPGQGAYEQYF | TGCGCCGGATCTCCGGGACAGGGGGCCTACGAGCAGTACTTC
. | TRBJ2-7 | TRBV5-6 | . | CASSLPRVYEQYF | TGTGCCAGCAGCTTACCCAGGGTTTACGAGCAGTACTTC
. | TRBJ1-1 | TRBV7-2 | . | CASSSGQNTEAFF | TGTGCCAGCAGCTCCGGACAGAACACTGAAGCTTTCTTT